This record looks at one T cell receptor beta chain sequence and its context. The V and J ends lost 3 bases and 6 bases respectively, with 14 bases between them. Germline V gene data show CDR1 as SNHLY and CDR2 as FYNNEI. The CDR3 contains 15 residues. The sample originates from a study of T cell responses to AZD1222 COVID-19 vaccine. The overall study: Second doses at about 4 or about 12 weeks were pooled.

Here immunoSEQ multiplex PCR was the method, and the copy in TCRdb shows in-frame clones only, minus some. The repertoire holds about 96,000 clones, with roughly 87% as singletons. The TCR comes from an adult in good health. The specimen was peripheral blood, collected on day 0 of AZD1222 vaccination. The rearrangement links TRBV2 to TRBJ1-4, with D possibly matching TRBD1 (6 bases). In nucleotides, the CDR3 is TGTGCCAGCAGTGACGCTGGGGGGGCGGATGAAAAACTGTTTTTT. It specifies CASSDAGGADEKLFF.